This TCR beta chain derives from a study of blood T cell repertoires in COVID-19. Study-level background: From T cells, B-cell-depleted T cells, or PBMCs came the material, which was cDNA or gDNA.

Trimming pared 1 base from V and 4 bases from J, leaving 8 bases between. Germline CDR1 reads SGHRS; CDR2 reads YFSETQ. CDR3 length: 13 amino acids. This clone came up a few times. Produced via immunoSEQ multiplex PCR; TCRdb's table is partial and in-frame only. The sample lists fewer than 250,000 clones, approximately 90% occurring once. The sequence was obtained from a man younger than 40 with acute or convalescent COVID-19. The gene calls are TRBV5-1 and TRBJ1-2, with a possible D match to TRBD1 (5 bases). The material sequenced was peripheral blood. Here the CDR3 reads CASSLSGIYGYTF. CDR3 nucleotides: TGCGCCAGCAGCTTGTCAGGGATCTATGGCTACACCTTC. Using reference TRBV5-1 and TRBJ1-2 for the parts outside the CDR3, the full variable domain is KAGVTQTPRYLIKTRGQQVTLSCSPISGHRSVSWYQQTPGQGLQFLFEYFSETQRNKGNFPGRFSGRQFSNSRSEMNVSTLELGDSALYLCASSLSGIYGYTFGSGTRLTVV.